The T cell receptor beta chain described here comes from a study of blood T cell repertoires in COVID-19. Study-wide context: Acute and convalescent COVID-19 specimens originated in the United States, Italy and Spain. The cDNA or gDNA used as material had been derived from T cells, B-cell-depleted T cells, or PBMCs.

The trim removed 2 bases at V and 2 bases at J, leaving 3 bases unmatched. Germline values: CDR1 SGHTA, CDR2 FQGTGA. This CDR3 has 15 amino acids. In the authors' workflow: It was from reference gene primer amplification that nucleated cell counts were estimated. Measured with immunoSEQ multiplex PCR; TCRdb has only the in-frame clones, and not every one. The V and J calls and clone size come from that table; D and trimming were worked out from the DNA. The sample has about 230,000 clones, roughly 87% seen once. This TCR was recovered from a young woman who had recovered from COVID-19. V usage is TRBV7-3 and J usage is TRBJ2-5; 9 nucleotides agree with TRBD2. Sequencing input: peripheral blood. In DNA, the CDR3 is TGTGCCAGCAGCTTACTAGCGGGGTCACAAGAGACCCAGTACTTC. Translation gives CASSLLAGSQETQYF.